This record concerns one T cell receptor (beta chain) sequence. V dropped 7 bases and J dropped 1 base, with 14 bases sitting between them. Looked up from germline, CDR1 is LNHDA and CDR2 is SQIVND (reference sequence). The CDR3 length is 15 residues. CD45RO-negative, CCR7-selected cells formed the naive CD8 fraction, which excluded terminally differentiated effector memory CD45RA+ cells. The data are from a study of shared clonotypes between healthy human individuals. In the study overall: The study used three CD4 naive, three CD4 memory, two CD8 naive and one CD8 memory plate per donor.

The study ran the assay at deep level. Profiling relied on immunoSEQ multiplex PCR, and the TCRdb table lists in-frame clones only, not all of them. The data contain hundreds of thousands of clones, 92% of them singletons. The TCR was taken from a man aged 25 to 40 in good health. The chain joins TRBV19 to TRBJ1-5; tentatively, D is TRBD1 (6 bases). Sequenced sample: naive CD8+ T cells sorted from blood. The CDR3 bases are TGTGCCAGTACAGGGGTCCCCCTAAGCAATCAGCCCCAGCATTTT. Its translation: CASTGVPLSNQPQHF.